Included here is one T cell receptor (beta chain) sequence, with context. Germline assignment: CDR1 SEHNR and CDR2 FQNEAQ (reference sequence). V shed 4 bases and J 6 bases; nucleotides not matched to a gene: 7. The CDR3 loop spans 15 amino acids. This sample is drawn from a study of blood T cell repertoires in COVID-19. Original processing methods: Amplification from reference gene primers served as the basis for estimated nucleated cell counts. Assay used: immunoSEQ multiplex PCR; TCRdb lists only in-frame clones, some missing. V and J calls and clone size are those listed in that table; D and trimming were worked out from the DNA. The table includes about 160,000 clones, about nine tenths detected once.

The origin of this receptor is a woman aged 55-75 years who had recovered from COVID-19. The V and J genes are TRBV7-9 and TRBJ2-3; 10 bases line up with TRBD2. The sequencing sample was made of peripheral blood. CDR3 nucleotides: TGTGCCAGCAGCTCTAGCGGGGGCCGGTGGGATACGCAGTATTTT. This codes for CASSSSGGRWDTQYF.